This T cell receptor (beta chain) was found in a study of cytomegalovirus exposure and HLA in healthy donors. General study points: Most TCR sequences proved rare, with some public TCRs found in many donors.

Comments on this clone: What it binds is not known.

The protocol was immunoSEQ multiplex PCR, while the TCRdb copy is restricted to in-frame clones and leaves out a portion. The sample holds 55,000 to 65,000 clones, around nine tenths seen once. This CDR3 region has 15 residues. J gave up 8 bases and V 2 bases, and 6 bases lay outside the gene matches. Germline assignment: CDR1 MNHNY and CDR2 SVGAGI (reference sequence). The receptor was isolated from a man aged 18 to 30 in good health and CMV-seronegative. The source material was PBMCs. The chain couples TRBV6-6 to TRBJ2-7; TRBD2 aligns across 13 bases. The CDR3 nucleotides read TGTGCCAGCAGTTACGGAAGGACTAGCGGGAGTCAGCAGTACTTC. As protein: CASSYGRTSGSQQYF.